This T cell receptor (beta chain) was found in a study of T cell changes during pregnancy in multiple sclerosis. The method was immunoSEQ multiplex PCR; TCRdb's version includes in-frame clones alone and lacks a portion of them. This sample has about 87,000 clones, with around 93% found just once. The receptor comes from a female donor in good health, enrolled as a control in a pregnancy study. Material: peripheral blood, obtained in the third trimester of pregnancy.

DNA for the CDR3: TGTGCCAGCAGCTCCCGGGACAGGGTGAACACTGAAGCTTTCTTT. It is translated as CASSSRDRVNTEAFF. V is TRBV7-2 and J is TRBJ1-1, with TRBD1 matching 9 bases. The CDR3 loop spans 15 amino acids. The J segment lost 0 bases and the V segment lost 4 bases, leaving 3 bases of the junction unmatched. In germline, CDR1 is SGHTA, CDR2 FQGNSA.